The sequence of this T cell receptor (beta chain) was determined in a study of cytomegalovirus exposure and HLA in healthy donors (dated by TCRdb to about 2017). General notes on the study: According to a later analysis, one platform produced both the 110 or so validation repertoires and the 666 repertoires of the first cohort. To predict cytomegalovirus infection status, the study combined high-throughput TCR immunosequencing, statistical association of individual TCRs with disease status, and machine learning. The aim of the study was to test whether cataloging public T cell receptors could identify signatures of past pathogen exposure. In addition to the first cohort of around 670 subjects, a separate validation cohort of 130 or so different subjects was used. Overall study outcomes, separate from this receptor: A total of 150 or so TCR beta chains were listed by the study as associated with cytomegalovirus. A later analysis found that TCRs clustered in the first cohort also tended to co-occur in the 95 to 150 validation repertoires, with about 94% of cluster scores above 0. In both the original and validation cohorts, the classifier was reported to diagnose cytomegalovirus status with high specificity and sensitivity. Most TCR sequences were observed very rarely across donors, whereas some public TCRs were present in many individuals. It was suggested by the authors that the approach could potentially be generalized to other disease states and immunological phenotypes. Three of the identified cytomegalovirus-associated TCR beta chains were confirmed in vitro to be specific for cytomegalovirus antigens. The validation cohort had no HLA typing available for a later analysis, so co-occurrence within that cohort was assessed over all 120 or so repertoires.

Library preparation used the immunoSEQ multiplex PCR assay. On the authors' methods: A statistical classification framework was built to diagnose cytomegalovirus status from the catalog of TCR beta chain sequences. TCRdb stores this immuneACCESS table with in-frame sequences only. Part of the clones is absent; in the studies checked, under half of the shortfall reflects unresolved V genes, and no reason is known for the rest. V, J and clone size reflect that table, while D and trimming were determined from the DNA. This sample lists about 120,000 clones; over 75% were detected once. The ten largest clones add up to 2.1% of the sample. The donors were included in the validation cohort of roughly 130 subjects, a group kept apart from the approximately 690-subject first cohort. A remark on this clone: This clone's antigen is unknown. One base away there is no much larger clone; base qualities are not given.

The CDR3 runs 15 amino acids, cysteine and phenylalanine included. The kept DNA is CDR3 alone, 45 bases in frame from the first base. Cut back by 2 bases and 6 bases, the V and J ends lie 14 bases apart. CDR1 SGHNT and CDR2 YYREEE were looked up in the germline V gene (reference sequence). The sequence joins TRBV5-4 to TRBJ2-2; TRBD2 is a possible D gene, resting on 6 matching bases. This clonotype originated in a woman younger than 45 in good health and CMV-seronegative. Sequencing used PBMCs. CDR3 reads: CASSFLGGFPGELFF. The nucleotides read TGTGCCAGCAGCTTTCTCGGGGGATTTCCCGGGGAGCTGTTTTTT.